The following is a T cell receptor beta chain sequence with its context. Trimming left V 0 bases short and J 0 bases short, with 6 bases between. Germline CDR1 reads SGHRS; CDR2 reads YFSETQ. The CDR3 is 14 residues long. This specimen belongs to a study of shared T cell receptors in the human thymus. The assay was immunoSEQ multiplex PCR, and TCRdb's table has in-frame clones only and misses some. The table shows more than 550,000 clones, with about 89% occurring only once. The sample was also reused in another study, on human thymus T cells. That publication notes: Thymic repertoires overlap heavily among unrelated individuals, related research has reported.

This receptor was taken from a boy younger than two with a congenital heart defect. The chain carries TRBV5-1 and TRBJ2-5, with D possibly being TRBD2 (5 bases). Material for sequencing was thymocytes. The CDR3 sequence: CASSLGRDQETQYF. CDR3 bases: TGCGCCAGCAGCTTGGGGCGGGACCAAGAGACCCAGTACTTC. Drawing the rest from reference TRBV5-1 and TRBJ2-5, the complete variable domain is KAGVTQTPRYLIKTRGQQVTLSCSPISGHRSVSWYQQTPGQGLQFLFEYFSETQRNKGNFPGRFSGRQFSNSRSEMNVSTLELGDSALYLCASSLGRDQETQYFGPGTRLLVL.